These T cell receptor beta chains were read from a single sample in a study of blood T cell repertoires in COVID-19. Profiling relied on immunoSEQ multiplex PCR, and the TCRdb table lists in-frame clones only, not all of them. The sample contains 40,000 to 45,000 clones, around 86% of which appear only once. The sequenced sample was peripheral blood. The receptors were gathered from a man aged 50 to 60 with active COVID-19. The CDR3 runs from the conserved cysteine through the conserved F or W. Each record gives: V gene, CDR3 protein.

TRBV10-3 CAISESAGSYGYTF
TRBV11-3 CASSLAVPYEQYF
TRBV19 CASSIPGQGLGQPQHF
TRBV7-2 CASSPGLHYEQYF
TRBV13 CASSFGGTNTEAFF
TRBV5-6 CASSLAFRDSASYEQYF
TRBV5-1 CASSLGDTEAFF
TRBV30 CAWNSGGSNQPQHF
TRBV3-1/TRBV3-2 CASSQNRGAYEQYF
TRBV11-2 CASSVDRGHEQYF
TRBV13 CASSLGPGVDNTEAFF
TRBV9 CASSVQTGTPDGYTF
TRBV6-5 CASDGLAGADTQYF
TRBV13 CASSLMSGNEKLFF
TRBV19 CASSIRDRVGTEAFF
TRBV7-3 CASSLRASETEQFF
TRBV5-1 CASSSGTGTYEQYF
TRBV7-9 CASSPQYRDRGSVF
TRBV9 CASSVGVAGGLHEQYF
TRBV7-8 CASSPAGGFYEQYF
TRBV10-3 CAISEGREKLFF
TRBV14 CASSREPNQPQHF
TRBV5-6 CASLGGESNQPQHF
TRBV11-2 CASSLADPGLAETYEQYF